This TCR beta chain comes out of a study of cytomegalovirus exposure and HLA in healthy donors. The V segment lost 7 bases and the J segment 3 bases; nucleotides outside the gene matches: 5. The CDR3 covers 13 residues. Looked up from germline, CDR1 is SGHTA and CDR2 is FQGNSA. It was with 60 Vbeta and 13 Jbeta primers that the PCR ran. Generated by immunoSEQ multiplex PCR, the TCRdb table keeps only in-frame clones and is missing some. Of over 150,000 clones in the sample, about 76% were seen once. The TCR sequence derives from a woman between 40 and 55 years old in good health and CMV-seropositive. Sample: PBMCs. The V and J genes are TRBV7-2 and TRBJ1-1; TRBD1 aligns across 7 bases. The CDR3 is CASILTGDTEAFF. The CDR3 DNA is TGTGCCAGCATCCTTACAGGGGACACTGAAGCTTTCTTT.